This T cell receptor beta chain was captured by sequencing in a study of blood T cell repertoires in COVID-19. In the authors' methods: Amplification with reference gene primers provided the estimates of nucleated cell counts. TCRdb's table, derived via immunoSEQ multiplex PCR, lists solely in-frame clones and lacks some. That table is the source of V, J and clone size, and D and trimming were worked out from the DNA. The sample includes 300,000 to 400,000 clones, about nine tenths seen only once; the top ten take 9.9%. The TCR comes from a man aged 25-45 years with COVID-19, enrolled during active disease. Sequencing input: peripheral blood.

The CDR3 DNA reads as TGCGCCAGCAGCCTGGGGGCGACAGGGAATCAGCCCCAGCATTTT. This gives the protein CASSLGATGNQPQHF. This chain connects TRBV5-1 to TRBJ1-5; 7 bases agree with TRBD1. From germline, CDR1 is SGHRS and CDR2 YFSETQ. The trim removed 4 bases at V and 4 bases at J, leaving 8 bases unmatched. The CDR3 consists of 15 residues.